Sequencing of this T cell receptor beta chain was carried out in a study of blood T cell repertoires in COVID-19. Authors' methods: Researchers report that nucleated cell counts were estimated from reference gene primer amplification. The repertoire was sequenced with immunoSEQ multiplex PCR; TCRdb's copy has only in-frame clones and lacks some. D and trimming were read from the DNA, whereas the V and J calls and clone size are those reported in that table. The sample holds 110,000 or so clones, 70% to 80% seen once. The germline CDR1 and CDR2 sequences are SGHNT and YYREEE (reference sequence). This CDR3 spans 16 amino acids. The J segment lost 3 bases and the V segment lost 4 bases, leaving 9 bases of the junction unmatched.

The source material was peripheral blood. The TCR was taken from a human donor in a cohort sampled during active COVID-19. V is TRBV5-4 and J is TRBJ2-7; 11 bases align to TRBD2. The CDR3: CASSRKTSGSVYEQYF. CDR3 coding DNA: TGTGCCAGCAGCCGGAAAACTAGCGGGAGTGTCTACGAGCAGTACTTC.